This T cell receptor beta chain derives from a study of a mutant IDH1 vaccine in newly diagnosed glioma (dated by TCRdb to the early 2020s). In terms of the full investigation: Patients received eight vaccinations in weeks 1, 3, 5, 7, 11, 15, 19 and 23, corresponding to visits V03 through V10. Vaccination started 4-6 weeks after radiotherapy alone, or was given together with temozolomide cycles in the groups whose treatment included chemotherapy. The roughly 32 treated patients were approximately 60% male and about 40% female, with a mean age of about 38 years. Prior to enrollment, standard therapy consisting of radiotherapy alone, temozolomide alone, or radiochemotherapy with temozolomide had been administered to patients, with the combination being received by most patients. Six visits were used for peripheral blood collection: V03 (baseline), V05, V07, V10, V12 and V13. For exploratory analyses, longitudinal TCRB deep sequencing was carried out in 25 treated patients wherever samples were available.

What the research found in general, with its limitations: The authors stated that sample limitations prevented analyses of patient blood samples from being reproduced. Changes in the top peripheral T cell clonotypes picked up by TCRB sequencing did not appear to be linked to pseudoprogression. Immune responses induced by the vaccine were seen in around 94% of patients across multiple MHC alleles. Availability determined which PBMC samples were chosen for TCRB deep sequencing.

From the germline V gene, CDR1 is MGHDK and CDR2 is SYGVNS. V sheds 4 bases and J sheds 11 bases, leaving 17 bases between their ends. The CDR3 covers 13 residues, taking in both the cysteine and the phenylalanine. CDR3 DNA only is kept here, 39 bases in frame from base 1. The library came from the immunoSEQ multiplex PCR assay. The hsTCRB Kit was used according to the manufacturer's protocol to amplify rearranged TCR beta chain sequences. An Illumina MiSeq was used to sequence the TCRB libraries. Per the source publication's procedure: The kit vendor's proprietary platform handled demultiplexing, trimming and gene mapping. TCRdb holds this immuneACCESS table with in-frame rearrangements only. Some clones are missing; in checked studies, unresolved V genes explain under half, and the rest has no known cause. V, J and clone size derive from that table, while D and trimming were established from the DNA sequence. For this sample the table gives tens of thousands of clones, of which around 80% were detected only once. Of the sample, about 5.2% is held by the ten largest clones.

This clone has a handful of counts. The target of this receptor is not known. Base quality data are lacking; no much larger clone is found one base away. The intended sense of this specimen's time point label: week 5, during vaccination. A 20-mer mutant IDH1 peptide at 300 micrograms in Montanide made up each vaccine dose, which was injected subcutaneously together with topical imiquimod. All donors had newly diagnosed IDH1-mutant astrocytomas of WHO grade 3 or 4 that showed loss of nuclear ATRX. The samples were drawn from NOA16, a multicentre, single-arm, open-label phase I trial in Germany that tested a mutant IDH1 peptide vaccine in humans for the first time. Genomic DNA for TCRB sequencing was isolated from EDTA blood with the DNeasy Blood and Tissue Kit.

This clonotype was sampled from a man aged 45 to 65 with glioma. The sequenced sample was PBMCs, obtained from a glioma patient whose treatment included an IDH1 peptide vaccine. The rearranged segments are TRBV25-1 and TRBJ1-1; the D gene assignment is ambiguous. Read as DNA, the sequence is TGTGCCAGCAGTGCAATTGGAGGGAGAACGGCTTTCTTT. It specifies CASSAIGGRTAFF.